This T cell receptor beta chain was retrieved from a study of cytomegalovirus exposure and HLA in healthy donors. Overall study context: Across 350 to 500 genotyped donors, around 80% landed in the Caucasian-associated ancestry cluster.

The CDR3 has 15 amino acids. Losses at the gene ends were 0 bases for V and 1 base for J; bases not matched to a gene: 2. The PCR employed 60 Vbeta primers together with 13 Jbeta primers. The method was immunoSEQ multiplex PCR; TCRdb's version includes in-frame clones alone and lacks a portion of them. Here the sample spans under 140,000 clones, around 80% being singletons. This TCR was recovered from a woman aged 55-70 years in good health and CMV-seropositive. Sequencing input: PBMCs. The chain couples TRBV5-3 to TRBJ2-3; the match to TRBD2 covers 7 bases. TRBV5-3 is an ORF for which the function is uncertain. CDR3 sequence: CARSLETSGTDTQYF. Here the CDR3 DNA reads TGTGCCAGAAGCTTGGAAACTAGCGGCACAGATACGCAGTATTTT.